The entry that follows covers one T cell receptor beta chain sequence. Its cognate antigen is unknown. Use of 60 Vbeta and 13 Jbeta primers characterized the PCR. Using immunoSEQ multiplex PCR, the repertoire was profiled, and TCRdb retains in-frame clones only, with some absent. The sample consists of 75,000 to 100,000 clones, about 70% of them appearing once. This sample was taken from a study of cytomegalovirus exposure and HLA in healthy donors. Notes on the study in general: The authors enumerated over 150 TCR beta chains as linked to cytomegalovirus. Rarity marked most TCR sequences, yet some public TCRs occurred in many donors. Several top significant clusters appeared, in a later analysis, to be linked to common viral pathogens. Accounts indicate the classifier identified cytomegalovirus status with strong specificity and sensitivity.

V was cut by 3 bases and J by 3 bases, with 13 bases left in between. The CDR3 has 15 amino acids. The germline V gene encodes CDR1 KGHSH and CDR2 LQKENI. The source material was PBMCs. The receptor comes from a man between 60 and 70 years old in good health and CMV-seronegative. The chain couples TRBV18 to TRBJ2-3; a weak D match, TRBD2 (5 bases). In nucleotides, the CDR3 is TGTGCCAGCTCACCGGATATGGGAGAAACAGATACGCAGTATTTT. Amino acids: CASSPDMGETDTQYF.